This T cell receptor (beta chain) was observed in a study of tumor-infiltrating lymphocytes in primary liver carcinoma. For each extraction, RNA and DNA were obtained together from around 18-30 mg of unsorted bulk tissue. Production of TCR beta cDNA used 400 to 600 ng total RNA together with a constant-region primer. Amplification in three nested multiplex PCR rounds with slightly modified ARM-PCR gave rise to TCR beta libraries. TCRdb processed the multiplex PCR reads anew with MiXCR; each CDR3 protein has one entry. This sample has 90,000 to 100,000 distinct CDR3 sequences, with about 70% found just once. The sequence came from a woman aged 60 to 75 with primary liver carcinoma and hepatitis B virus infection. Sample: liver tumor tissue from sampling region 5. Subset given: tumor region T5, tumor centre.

CDR3 protein: CASSLVGSSGSSYNEQFF. CDR3 bases: TGTGCCAGCAGCTTAGTGGGTTCTAGCGGGAGCTCCTACAATGAGCAGTTCTTC. V usage is TRBV7-9 and J usage is TRBJ2-1, with TRBD2 matching 10 bases. The germline V gene has CDR1 SEHNR and CDR2 FQNEAQ (reference sequence). V dropped 1 base and J dropped 0; count of bases not matched to a gene: 6. The CDR3 is 18 residues long.